This T cell receptor beta chain was sequenced for a study of blood T cells in healthy people across ages. A J-beta primer mix and a sample-barcoded 5' primer were used in a second PCR of roughly 6 to 11 cycles. Through a template-switch adaptor with 12 random nucleotides, each cDNA molecule received a tag. TCRdb reprocessed the 5' RACE reads via MiXCR and lists one record per CDR3 protein. The table includes over 600,000 distinct CDR3 sequences, about 42% detected once. Germline V lookup: CDR1 DFQATT, CDR2 SNEGSKA (reference sequence). Unmatched junction bases numbered 4, after V lost 6 bases and J lost 1 base. This CDR3 is built from 15 residues. This clonotype was counted many times.

The rearrangement uses TRBV20-1 and TRBJ2-5, with 14 bases lining up with TRBD2. The origin of this receptor is an older man in good health. Sequencing was carried out using blood. CDR3 in DNA: TGCAGTGCCTGGGGGACTAGCGGGAGCCAAGAGACCCAGTACTTC. The encoded protein is CSAWGTSGSQETQYF.